The 20 T cell receptor beta chains listed next were all sequenced from one sample in a study of blood T cell repertoires in COVID-19. Produced via immunoSEQ multiplex PCR; TCRdb's table is partial and in-frame only. The table records about 96,000 clones, roughly 84% of them present only once. The sequenced sample consisted of peripheral blood. The receptors come from a woman aged 60-75 years with acute or convalescent COVID-19.

This rearrangement joins TRBV5-6 to TRBJ2-5; TRBD2 aligns across 8 bases. After removal of 3 bases from V and 6 bases from J, the junction contained 19 bases not matched to a gene. The CDR3 extends over 18 amino acids. Germline values: CDR1 SGHDT, CDR2 YYEEEE. In nucleotides, the CDR3 is TGTGCCAGCAGCTCAGAGAGGGGACTAGTTTTGGGGCGGAAGACCCAGTACTTC. Amino acids: CASSSERGLVLGRKTQYF.

The chain links TRBV12-3 or TRBV12-4 to TRBJ1-1; 9 nucleotides agree with TRBD1. V was clipped by 7 bases and J by 8 bases; unmatched bases: 5. The CDR3 spans 12 residues. The CDR3 DNA reads TGTGCCAGCAAAGCCGGGACAGGGGAAGCTTTCTTT. Protein product: CASKAGTGEAFF.

In this sample, this clone turned up once. The chain links TRBV24-1 to TRBJ2-5, with TRBD2 as a possible D gene (6 bases). The CDR3 runs to 15 residues. The germline gives CDR1 KGHDR, CDR2 SFDVKD. V was shortened by 1 base and J by 2 bases, with 10 bases between the two germline ends. CDR3 bases: TGTGCCACCAGTGATTTCCACCGGGGGCAAGAGACCCAGTACTTC. Translated, it gives CATSDFHRGQETQYF.

The chain joins TRBV5-1 to TRBJ1-2; perhaps TRBD1 as D (5 bases). The CDR3 is 13 residues long. V was trimmed by 3 bases and J by 5 bases, leaving 11 bases between them. Germline V CDR1 and CDR2: SGHRS, YFSETQ. The CDR3 bases are TGCGCCAGCAGCTACGACGGGGGATATGGCTACACCTTC. Its translation: CASSYDGGYGYTF.

The rearrangement links TRBV18 to TRBJ2-3; the D gene is possibly TRBD2 (6 bases). This CDR3 has 14 amino acids. Germline CDR1 KGHSH, CDR2 LQKENI. The V end lost 2 bases, the J end lost 8 bases, and 14 bases lay between the germline ends. Here the CDR3 DNA reads TGTGCCAGCTCACCAAGCGGCGAGGGAGGTACGCAGTATTTT. Its protein product is CASSPSGEGGTQYF.

CDR3 sequence: CASSPDRGYTEAFF. CDR3 nucleotide sequence: TGTGCCAGCAGCCCGGACAGGGGTTATACTGAAGCTTTCTTT. V gene TRBV7-6 combines with J gene TRBJ1-1; 9 bases agree with TRBD1. The CDR3 extends over 14 amino acids. Unmatched junction bases numbered 6, after V lost 5 bases and J lost 5 bases. Germline V CDR1 and CDR2: SGHVS, FNYEAQ.

V and J are TRBV3-1 (or the pseudogene TRBV3-2) and TRBJ2-7; TRBD2 agrees at 8 bases. V was pared by 2 bases and J by 4 bases, with 4 bases of the junction left unmatched. CDR3 length: 14 amino acids. Per germline, CDR1 LGHDT and CDR2 YNNKEL (reference sequence). The CDR3 is CASSQIPGGYEQYF. The DNA of the CDR3 is TGTGCCAGCAGCCAAATCCCGGGGGGGTACGAGCAGTACTTC.

This chain uses TRBV5-6 with TRBJ1-4; tentative D call: TRBD1 (6 bases). CDR1 is SGHDT, CDR2 YYEEEE, per germline. Between the trimmed V and J ends, which lost 4 bases and 7 bases, there was a span of 11 bases. This CDR3 comprises 13 residues. The CDR3 spells CASSVQGGEKLFF. The DNA of the CDR3 is TGTGCCAGCAGCGTACAGGGTGGTGAAAAACTGTTTTTT.

The genes are TRBV9 and TRBJ2-5; 9 bases are a match to TRBD2. With V trimmed by 0 bases and J by 5 bases, 11 bases remained unmatched. The germline V gene has CDR1 SGDLS and CDR2 YYNGEE. CDR3 length: 17 amino acids. The CDR3 nucleotides are TGTGCCAGCAGCGTAGGGGGAGCGGGGGGACCGTGGGAGACCCAGTACTTC. Its protein is CASSVGGAGGPWETQYF.

The rearrangement joins TRBV5-1 to TRBJ2-5, with TRBD2 matching over 7 bases. V dropped 0 bases and J dropped 5; count of bases not matched to a gene: 22. The CDR3 extends over 20 amino acids. Per germline, CDR1 SGHRS and CDR2 YFSETQ. CDR3 sequence reads: CASSLGRWVTTSRGNETQYF. DNA for the CDR3: TGCGCCAGCAGCTTGGGTCGCTGGGTAACAACCTCGCGGGGGAATGAGACCCAGTACTTC.

This rearrangement joins TRBV28 to TRBJ1-3; maybe TRBD1 (5 bases). V shed 1 base and J shed 0 bases, with 7 bases lying between them. Germline assignment: CDR1 MDHEN and CDR2 SYDVKM. The CDR3 spans 15 residues. The CDR3: CASSLYGGSGNTIYF. The CDR3 nucleotides are TGTGCCAGCAGTTTATACGGGGGCTCTGGAAACACCATATATTTT.

The chain uses TRBV6-5 and TRBJ1-2; perhaps TRBD1 as D (5 bases). CDR1 is MNHEY and CDR2 is SVGAGI in the germline V gene. The CDR3 length is 11 residues. Trimming took 2 bases from V and 9 from J, leaving 7 bases between them. Here the CDR3 DNA reads TGTGCCAGCAGTTACCAGGGCCGCTACACCTTC. Translated: CASSYQGRYTF.

V is TRBV7-2 and J is TRBJ2-5, with D perhaps TRBD1 (6 bases). Looked up from germline, CDR1 is SGHTA and CDR2 is FQGNSA. V was cut by 0 bases and J by 1 base, with 9 bases left in between. The CDR3 extends over 15 amino acids. The CDR3, as DNA: TGTGCCAGCAGCTTAGCGCCGACAGGCCAAGAGACCCAGTACTTC. Its translation is CASSLAPTGQETQYF.

The chain employs TRBV7-8 and TRBJ1-5; D is possibly TRBD1 (6 bases). Germline V CDR1 and CDR2: SGHVS, FQNEAQ. Trimming removed 1 base from V and 1 base from J, with 14 bases in between. This CDR3 contains 17 residues. CDR3 nucleotide sequence: TGTGCCAGCAGCTTAGTTTCGGGGGGCGGAAGCAATCAGCCCCAGCATTTT. Protein: CASSLVSGGGSNQPQHF.

The chain has TRBV6-5 and TRBJ2-3; D unclear. This CDR3 is 15 amino acids long. In germline, CDR1 is MNHEY, CDR2 SVGAGI. The germline V and J ends were trimmed by 5 bases and 2 bases, with 14 bases remaining between them. CDR3 protein: CASSLVGSYTDTQYF. CDR3 nucleotide sequence: TGTGCCAGCAGTCTAGTAGGCAGTTACACAGATACGCAGTATTTT.

The chain combines TRBV3-1 (or the pseudogene TRBV3-2) with TRBJ2-7; 9 bases are shared with TRBD2. Germline loops: CDR1 LGHDT, CDR2 YNNKEL (reference sequence). V shed 3 bases, J shed 5 bases, and the junction held 5 bases outside the gene matches. This CDR3 is built from 14 residues. CDR3 nucleotides: TGTGCCAGCAGCCAGGTAGCGGGGGATCACGAGCAGTACTTC. Amino acids: CASSQVAGDHEQYF.

The chain uses TRBV21-1 and TRBJ1-2; no DNA check was done on the table's D call, TRBD1. TRBV21-1 is a documented pseudogene. This CDR3 is built from 17 residues. CDR3 DNA sequence: TGTGCCAGCAGCAAAGAAAGGGGACAGAGAACTATCCCCGGCTACACCTTC. It yields the protein CASSKERGQRTIPGYTF.

V is TRBV5-4 and J is TRBJ2-1; TRBD2 might be the D (6 bases). Germline CDR1 reads SGHNT; CDR2 reads YYREEE (reference sequence). V was pared by 4 bases and J by 5 bases, with 10 bases between. This CDR3 comprises 13 residues. CDR3 amino acids: CASSIGGNNEQFF. Here the CDR3 DNA reads TGTGCCAGCAGCATCGGGGGTAACAATGAGCAGTTCTTC.

J is TRBJ1-5 and V is TRBV11-3; D is uncertain. CDR1 is SGHNT and CDR2 is YENEEA in the germline V gene. V was clipped by 4 bases and J by 0 bases, with 4 bases between them. The CDR3 is 13 residues long. CDR3 residues: CASSSFSNQPQHF. CDR3 coding DNA: TGTGCCAGCAGCTCCTTTAGCAATCAGCCCCAGCATTTT.

The V gene is TRBV5-1, the J gene TRBJ1-1, with 8 nucleotides matching TRBD1. The ends lost 7 bases at V and 5 bases at J; junction bases unmatched: 13. Germline V lookup: CDR1 SGHRS, CDR2 YFSETQ. This CDR3 has 15 amino acids. Here the CDR3 DNA reads TGCGCCAGCGGGATGGGGACAGGAGGGAGGACTGAAGCTTTCTTT. Amino acid sequence: CASGMGTGGRTEAFF.